The TCR beta chain under discussion was sequenced for a study of T cell responses to AZD1222 COVID-19 vaccine. This clone appeared a few times. Measured with immunoSEQ multiplex PCR; TCRdb has only the in-frame clones, and not every one. Here the sample spans more than 95,000 clones, 82% being singletons. Trimming cost V 3 bases and J 6 bases, with 11 bases left between them. The CDR3 contains 13 residues. Here the sequenced sample was peripheral blood, taken on day 0 of AZD1222 vaccination. The clonotype originates from an adult in good health. V and J are TRBV12-3 or TRBV12-4 and TRBJ1-2; possibly TRBD1 for D (5 bases). In DNA form, the CDR3 reads TGTGCCAGCAGTTTTAGCGGGGCCGATGGCTACACCTTC. This encodes CASSFSGADGYTF.